A selection of T cell receptor beta chains follows, all from one sample in a study of T cells in Graves' hyperthyroidism and ophthalmopathy. Using its own MiXCR run on the multiplex PCR reads, TCRdb lists one record per CDR3 protein. The sample lists hundreds of thousands of distinct CDR3 sequences; nearly 20% were seen once. The sample consisted of blood. The receptors come from a man between 35 and 55 years old with Graves' ophthalmopathy. Both conserved end residues are part of each CDR3. Each record gives: D gene, clone size, J gene, V gene, CDR3 protein, CDR3 DNA. A D gene is named only where the DNA matches it firmly. Only some rows state a clone size, as once, few, many or a class for expanded clones.

d_gene: .; abundance: few; j_gene: TRBJ2-7; v_gene: TRBV19; CDR3aa: CASSATLKPTYEQYF; CDR3nt: TGTGCCAGTAGTGCCACTCTCAAGCCGACCTACGAGCAGTACTTC
d_gene: .; abundance: few; j_gene: TRBJ1-3; v_gene: TRBV12-5; CDR3aa: CASGLDLAPLSGNTIYF; CDR3nt: TGTGCTAGTGGTTTGGATCTGGCTCCACTCTCTGGAAACACCATATATTTT
d_gene: TRBD1; abundance: .; j_gene: TRBJ1-2; v_gene: TRBV5-1; CDR3aa: CASSNPALDRGIGGYTF; CDR3nt: TGCGCCAGCAGCAATCCCGCACTCGACAGGGGAATCGGTGGCTACACCTTC
d_gene: .; abundance: once; j_gene: TRBJ2-1; v_gene: TRBV6-1; CDR3aa: CASNSLAPSSYNEQFF; CDR3nt: TGTGCCAGCAACTCTCTGGCGCCAAGCTCCTACAATGAGCAGTTCTTC
d_gene: .; abundance: .; j_gene: TRBJ2-3; v_gene: TRBV20-1; CDR3aa: CSARSLVGYTQYF; CDR3nt: TGCAGTGCTAGGTCGCTAGTCGGTTATACGCAGTATTTT
d_gene: TRBD2; abundance: .; j_gene: TRBJ2-3; v_gene: TRBV5-8; CDR3aa: CASSSGLARDTQYF; CDR3nt: TGTGCCAGCTCCAGCGGACTAGCACGCGATACGCAGTATTTT
d_gene: TRBD2; abundance: many; j_gene: TRBJ2-2; v_gene: TRBV27; CDR3aa: CASSLSPSGLAANTGELFF; CDR3nt: TGTGCCAGCAGTTTATCGCCAAGCGGACTAGCGGCGAACACCGGGGAGCTGTTTTTT
d_gene: .; abundance: few; j_gene: TRBJ1-2; v_gene: TRBV12-3/TRBV12-4; CDR3aa: CASSWTSSWDGYTF; CDR3nt: TGTGCCAGCAGTTGGACATCCTCTTGGGATGGCTACACCTTC
d_gene: TRBD2; abundance: many; j_gene: TRBJ2-1; v_gene: TRBV18; CDR3aa: CASSRLADYNEQFF; CDR3nt: TGTGCCAGCTCACGACTAGCGGACTACAATGAGCAGTTCTTC
d_gene: .; abundance: .; j_gene: TRBJ1-5; v_gene: TRBV7-9; CDR3aa: CASSPRGSPNQPQHF; CDR3nt: TGTGCCAGCAGCCCGCGGGGCAGCCCCAATCAGCCCCAGCATTTT
d_gene: .; abundance: few; j_gene: TRBJ2-3; v_gene: TRBV3-1; CDR3aa: CASSPIASRTGTDTQYF; CDR3nt: TGTGCCAGCAGCCCCATCGCGTCCAGGACCGGCACAGATACGCAGTATTTT
d_gene: .; abundance: few; j_gene: TRBJ2-7; v_gene: TRBV19; CDR3aa: CASSSGAAYEQYF; CDR3nt: TGTGCCAGTAGTAGCGGGGCAGCCTACGAGCAGTACTTC
d_gene: .; abundance: many; j_gene: TRBJ2-3; v_gene: TRBV28; CDR3aa: CASSPDVTDTQYF; CDR3nt: TGTGCCAGCAGCCCCGATGTCACAGATACGCAGTATTTT
d_gene: TRBD2; abundance: .; j_gene: TRBJ2-5; v_gene: TRBV30; CDR3aa: CAWNPGTSGGLGETQYF; CDR3nt: TGTGCCTGGAATCCCGGGACTAGCGGGGGACTCGGGGAGACCCAGTACTTC
d_gene: TRBD2; abundance: many; j_gene: TRBJ2-1; v_gene: TRBV28; CDR3aa: CASSLPTSGRAVEQFF; CDR3nt: TGTGCCAGCAGTTTGCCTACTAGCGGGAGGGCCGTTGAGCAGTTCTTC
d_gene: .; abundance: many; j_gene: TRBJ2-3; v_gene: TRBV20-1; CDR3aa: CSALVVDTQYF; CDR3nt: TGCAGTGCTTTGGTGGTAGATACGCAGTATTTT
d_gene: TRBD1; abundance: .; j_gene: TRBJ1-2; v_gene: TRBV3-1; CDR3aa: CASSPETGLGYTF; CDR3nt: TGTGCCAGCAGCCCCGAGACAGGGCTTGGCTACACCTTC
d_gene: .; abundance: few; j_gene: TRBJ1-1; v_gene: TRBV5-1; CDR3aa: CASSIGPSNTEAFF; CDR3nt: TGCGCCAGTTCGATAGGGCCTTCGAACACTGAAGCTTTCTTT
d_gene: TRBD1; abundance: .; j_gene: TRBJ1-2; v_gene: TRBV6-1; CDR3aa: CASRPGQARYGYTF; CDR3nt: TGTGCCAGCAGACCGGGACAGGCTAGATATGGCTACACCTTC
d_gene: .; abundance: .; j_gene: TRBJ2-7; v_gene: TRBV5-5; CDR3aa: CASSLENYQTYEQYF; CDR3nt: TGTGCCAGCAGCTTGGAGAATTACCAGACCTACGAGCAGTACTTC
d_gene: .; abundance: .; j_gene: TRBJ1-2; v_gene: TRBV7-9; CDR3aa: CASTQEGGNYGYTF; CDR3nt: TGTGCCAGCACCCAGGAGGGGGGAAACTATGGCTACACCTTC
d_gene: .; abundance: many; j_gene: TRBJ1-1; v_gene: TRBV2; CDR3aa: CASSEAEKSEAFF; CDR3nt: TGTGCCAGCAGTGAAGCGGAGAAGTCTGAAGCTTTCTTT
d_gene: .; abundance: few; j_gene: TRBJ1-2; v_gene: TRBV7-9; CDR3aa: CASSLAVGPARGYTF; CDR3nt: TGTGCCAGCAGCTTAGCAGTCGGACCTGCTAGGGGCTACACCTTC
d_gene: TRBD1; abundance: .; j_gene: TRBJ1-5; v_gene: TRBV19; CDR3aa: CASSIDRTGGSDQPQHF; CDR3nt: TGTGCCAGTAGTATAGATCGGACAGGGGGCAGCGATCAGCCCCAGCATTTT
d_gene: .; abundance: .; j_gene: TRBJ1-4; v_gene: TRBV11-2; CDR3aa: CASSSVGEKLFF; CDR3nt: TGTGCCAGCAGCTCAGTCGGTGAAAAACTGTTTTTT
d_gene: TRBD2; abundance: many; j_gene: TRBJ2-7; v_gene: TRBV4-2; CDR3aa: CASSQGGTSLYEQYF; CDR3nt: TGTGCCAGCAGCCAAGGGGGGACTAGCCTCTACGAGCAGTACTTC
d_gene: .; abundance: few; j_gene: TRBJ1-1; v_gene: TRBV7-9; CDR3aa: CASREGSNTEAFF; CDR3nt: TGTGCCAGCAGAGAAGGGTCTAACACTGAAGCTTTCTTT
d_gene: TRBD2; abundance: .; j_gene: TRBJ2-7; v_gene: TRBV7-2; CDR3aa: CASSLDAGGPAEQYF; CDR3nt: TGTGCCAGCAGCTTAGACGCGGGAGGGCCCGCCGAGCAGTACTTC
d_gene: TRBD2; abundance: many; j_gene: TRBJ2-3; v_gene: TRBV7-2; CDR3aa: CASSPSGDGGSRQYF; CDR3nt: TGTGCCAGCAGCCCCTCCGGGGATGGCGGGAGTCGGCAGTATTTT
d_gene: TRBD1; abundance: few; j_gene: TRBJ2-5; v_gene: TRBV9; CDR3aa: CASSATSGQGKETQYF; CDR3nt: TGTGCCAGCAGCGCTACCTCGGGACAGGGTAAAGAGACCCAGTACTTC
d_gene: .; abundance: .; j_gene: TRBJ2-1; v_gene: TRBV15; CDR3aa: CATAVGSEQFF; CDR3nt: TGTGCCACCGCCGTAGGTAGTGAGCAGTTCTTC
d_gene: TRBD2; abundance: .; j_gene: TRBJ2-3; v_gene: TRBV18; CDR3aa: CASSPPRAGGLDTQYF; CDR3nt: TGTGCCAGCTCACCACCCCGCGCGGGGGGGCTAGATACGCAGTATTTT
d_gene: TRBD1; abundance: many; j_gene: TRBJ2-7; v_gene: TRBV5-6; CDR3aa: CASSFPGGQASYEQYF; CDR3nt: TGTGCCAGCAGCTTCCCCGGGGGACAGGCCTCCTACGAGCAGTACTTC
d_gene: .; abundance: .; j_gene: TRBJ1-1; v_gene: TRBV20-1; CDR3aa: CSVPSWGPGEAFF; CDR3nt: TGCAGTGTCCCCTCCTGGGGCCCCGGTGAAGCTTTCTTT
d_gene: TRBD1; abundance: many; j_gene: TRBJ1-4; v_gene: TRBV7-8; CDR3aa: CASSLARSGTGKEKLFF; CDR3nt: TGTGCCAGCAGCTTAGCTCGGAGCGGGACAGGGAAGGAAAAACTGTTTTTT